This T cell receptor beta chain was observed in a study of cytomegalovirus exposure and HLA in healthy donors. The PCR used 60 Vbeta and 13 Jbeta primers. Sequencing was performed with immunoSEQ multiplex PCR; in TCRdb, only in-frame clones are kept and a portion is missing. Altogether fewer than 120,000 clones are present, around 80% being singletons, with the ten largest covering over 2.5%. CDR3 length: 15 amino acids. Germline V CDR1 and CDR2: SGHRS, YFSETQ. J was trimmed by 5 bases and V by 4 bases; bases with no gene match: 4. Sample: PBMCs. This chain uses TRBV5-1 with TRBJ2-2; TRBD1 aligns across 11 bases. The clonotype was recovered from a woman aged 60-70 years in good health and CMV-seropositive. Here the CDR3 reads CASSPGDRGTGELFF. CDR3 nucleotide sequence: TGCGCCAGCAGCCCCGGGGACAGGGGGACCGGGGAGCTGTTTTTT.